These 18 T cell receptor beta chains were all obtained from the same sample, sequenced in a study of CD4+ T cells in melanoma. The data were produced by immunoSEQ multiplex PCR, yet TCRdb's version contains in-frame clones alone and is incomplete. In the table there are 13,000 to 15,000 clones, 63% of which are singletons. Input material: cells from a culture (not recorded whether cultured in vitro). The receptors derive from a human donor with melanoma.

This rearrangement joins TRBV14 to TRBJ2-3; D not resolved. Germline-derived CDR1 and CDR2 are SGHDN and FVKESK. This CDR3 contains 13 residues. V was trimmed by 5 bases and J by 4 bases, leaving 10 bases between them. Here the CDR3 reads CASSSRRSDTQYF. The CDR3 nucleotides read TGTGCCAGCAGCTCCCGACGGTCAGATACGCAGTATTTT.

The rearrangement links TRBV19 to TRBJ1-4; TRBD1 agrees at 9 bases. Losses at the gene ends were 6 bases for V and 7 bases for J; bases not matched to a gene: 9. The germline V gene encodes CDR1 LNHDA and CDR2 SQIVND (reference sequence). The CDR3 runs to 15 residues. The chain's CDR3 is CASRPRTGVLEKLFF. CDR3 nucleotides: TGTGCCAGTAGACCTCGGACAGGGGTTCTTGAAAAACTGTTTTTT.

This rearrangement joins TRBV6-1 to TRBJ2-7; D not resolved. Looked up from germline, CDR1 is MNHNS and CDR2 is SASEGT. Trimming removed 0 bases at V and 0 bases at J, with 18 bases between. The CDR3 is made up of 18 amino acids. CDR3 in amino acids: CASSEAPRLFRGSYEQYF. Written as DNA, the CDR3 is TGTGCCAGCAGTGAAGCTCCCCGGCTCTTCCGTGGCTCCTACGAGCAGTACTTC.

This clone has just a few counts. The CDR3 sequence is CASSIKPRQGAVVLNSPLHF. The CDR3 DNA is TGTGCCAGTAGTATAAAACCGAGACAGGGGGCGGTGGTCCTTAATTCACCCCTCCACTTT. The gene calls are TRBV19 and TRBJ1-6; 10 bases match TRBD1. J was trimmed by 6 bases and V by 2 bases; bases with no gene match: 16. The germline gives CDR1 LNHDA, CDR2 SQIVND (reference sequence). This CDR3 has 20 residues.

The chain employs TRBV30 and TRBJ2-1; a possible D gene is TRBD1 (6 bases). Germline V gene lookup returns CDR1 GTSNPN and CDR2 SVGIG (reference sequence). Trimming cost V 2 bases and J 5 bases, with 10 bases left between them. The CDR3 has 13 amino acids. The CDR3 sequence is CAWSPNRDNEQFF. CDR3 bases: TGTGCCTGGAGTCCGAACAGGGACAATGAGCAGTTCTTC.

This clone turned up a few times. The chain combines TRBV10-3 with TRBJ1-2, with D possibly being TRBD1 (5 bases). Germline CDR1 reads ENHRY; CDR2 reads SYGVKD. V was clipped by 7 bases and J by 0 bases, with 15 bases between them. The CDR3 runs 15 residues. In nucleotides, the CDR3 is TGTGCCATCATGACGGGGGACGGGACTAACTATGGCTACACCTTC. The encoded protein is CAIMTGDGTNYGYTF.

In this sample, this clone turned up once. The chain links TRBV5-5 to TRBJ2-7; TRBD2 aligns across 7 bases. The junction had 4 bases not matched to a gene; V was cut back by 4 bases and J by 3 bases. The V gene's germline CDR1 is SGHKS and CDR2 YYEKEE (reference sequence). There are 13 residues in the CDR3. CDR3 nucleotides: TGTGCCAGCAGCCGGGGGGTCGGCTACGAGCAGTACTTC. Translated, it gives CASSRGVGYEQYF.

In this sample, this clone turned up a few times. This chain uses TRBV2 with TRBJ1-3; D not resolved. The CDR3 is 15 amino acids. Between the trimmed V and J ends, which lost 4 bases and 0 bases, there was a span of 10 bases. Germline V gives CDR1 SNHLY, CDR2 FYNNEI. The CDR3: CASSGVHSSGNTIYF. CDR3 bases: TGTGCCAGCAGTGGGGTGCACTCCTCTGGAAACACCATATATTTT.

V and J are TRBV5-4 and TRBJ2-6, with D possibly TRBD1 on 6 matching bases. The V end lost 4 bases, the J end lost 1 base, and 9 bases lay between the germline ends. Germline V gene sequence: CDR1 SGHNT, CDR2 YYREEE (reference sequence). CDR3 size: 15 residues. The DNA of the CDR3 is TGTGCCAGCAGCCCCGACAGGTCTGGGGCCAACGTCCTGACTTTC. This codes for CASSPDRSGANVLTF.

Here the CDR3 DNA reads TGTGCCATCAAGGGGCCCGGGGGGCCCCAGCATTTT. Protein: CAIKGPGGPQHF. The chain combines TRBV10-3 with TRBJ1-5, with a weak D call TRBD1 (5 bases). The V gene lost 7 bases and the J gene lost 9 bases, with 13 bases spanning the gap. CDR1 is ENHRY, CDR2 SYGVKD, per germline. CDR3 length equals 12 residues.

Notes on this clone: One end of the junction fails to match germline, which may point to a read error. The chain's CDR3 is CATSREGPGANVLTF. In DNA form, the CDR3 reads TGTGCCACCAGTAGAGAGGGGCCCGGGGCCAACGTCCTGACTTTC. The chain joins TRBV15 to TRBJ2-6; D may be TRBD1 or TRBD2 (5 bases each). Looked up from germline, CDR1 is LNHNV and CDR2 is YYDKDF (reference sequence). The CDR3 runs 15 residues.

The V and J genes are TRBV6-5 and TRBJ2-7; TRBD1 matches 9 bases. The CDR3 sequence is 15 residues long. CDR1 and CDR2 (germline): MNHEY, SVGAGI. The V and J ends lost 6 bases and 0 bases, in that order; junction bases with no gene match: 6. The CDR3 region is CASSSGTGLSYEQYF. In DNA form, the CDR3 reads TGTGCCAGCAGCTCAGGGACAGGGCTCTCCTACGAGCAGTACTTC.

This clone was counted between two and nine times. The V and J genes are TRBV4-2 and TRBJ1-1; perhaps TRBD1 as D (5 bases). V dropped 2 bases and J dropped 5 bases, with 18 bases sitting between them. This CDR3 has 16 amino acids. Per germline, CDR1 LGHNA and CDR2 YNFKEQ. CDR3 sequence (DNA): TGTGCCAGCAGCCAACAAGGTAGGGCCCGGGGGACTGAAGCTTTCTTT. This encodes CASSQQGRARGTEAFF.

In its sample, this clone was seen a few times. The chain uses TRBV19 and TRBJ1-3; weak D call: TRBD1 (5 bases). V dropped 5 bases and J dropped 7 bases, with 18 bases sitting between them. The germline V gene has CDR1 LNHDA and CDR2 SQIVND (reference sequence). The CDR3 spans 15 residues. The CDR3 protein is CASSFRTAGRNTIYF. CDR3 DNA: TGTGCCAGTAGTTTCCGTACTGCGGGGCGGAACACCATATATTTT. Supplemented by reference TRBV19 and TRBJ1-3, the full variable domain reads DGGITQSPKYLFRKEGQNVTLSCEQNLNHDAMYWYRQDPGQGLRLIYYSQIVNDFQKGDIAEGYSVSREKKESFPLTVTSAQKNPTAFYLCASSFRTAGRNTIYFGEGSWLTVV.

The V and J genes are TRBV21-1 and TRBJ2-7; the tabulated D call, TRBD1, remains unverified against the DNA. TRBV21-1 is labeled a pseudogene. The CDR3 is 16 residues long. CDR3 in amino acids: CASSIRLQGAPDEQYF. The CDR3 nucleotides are TGTGCCAGCAGCATAAGGCTACAGGGGGCCCCCGACGAGCAGTACTTC.

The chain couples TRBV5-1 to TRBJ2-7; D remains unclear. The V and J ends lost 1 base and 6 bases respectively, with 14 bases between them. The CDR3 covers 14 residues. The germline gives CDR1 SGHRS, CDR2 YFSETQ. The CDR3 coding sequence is TGCGCCAGCAGCTTGAGAGGACCCCAAGGCGAGCAGTACTTC. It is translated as CASSLRGPQGEQYF.

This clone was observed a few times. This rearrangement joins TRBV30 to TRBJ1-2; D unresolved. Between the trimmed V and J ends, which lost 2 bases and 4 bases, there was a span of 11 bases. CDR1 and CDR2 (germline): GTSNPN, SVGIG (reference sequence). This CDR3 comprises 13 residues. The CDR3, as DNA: TGTGCCTGGAGTCTTGGAAGAAGCTATGGCTACACCTTC. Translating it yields CAWSLGRSYGYTF.

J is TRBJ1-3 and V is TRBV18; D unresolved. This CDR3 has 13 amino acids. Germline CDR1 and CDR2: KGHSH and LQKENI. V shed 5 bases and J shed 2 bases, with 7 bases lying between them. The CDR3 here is CASSSGPGNTIYF. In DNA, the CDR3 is TGTGCCAGCTCATCCGGACCTGGAAACACCATATATTTT.